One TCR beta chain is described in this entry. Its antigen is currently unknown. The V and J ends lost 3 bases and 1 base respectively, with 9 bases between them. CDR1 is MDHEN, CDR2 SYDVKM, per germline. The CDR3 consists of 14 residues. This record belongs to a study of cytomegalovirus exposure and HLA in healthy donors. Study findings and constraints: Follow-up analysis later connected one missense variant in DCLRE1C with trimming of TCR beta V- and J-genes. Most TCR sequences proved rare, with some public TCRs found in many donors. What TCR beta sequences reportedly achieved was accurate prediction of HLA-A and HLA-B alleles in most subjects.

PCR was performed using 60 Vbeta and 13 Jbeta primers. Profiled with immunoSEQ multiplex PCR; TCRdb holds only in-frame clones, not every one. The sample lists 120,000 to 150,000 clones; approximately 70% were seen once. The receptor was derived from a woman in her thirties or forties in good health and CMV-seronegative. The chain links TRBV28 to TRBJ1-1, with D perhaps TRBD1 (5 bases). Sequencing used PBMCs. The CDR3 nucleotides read TGTGCCAGCAGTTTCACCCAGGGGAACACTGAAGCTTTCTTT. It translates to CASSFTQGNTEAFF.